This passage covers 17 T cell receptor beta chains from one sample sequenced in a study of blood T cell repertoires in COVID-19. Using immunoSEQ multiplex PCR, the repertoire was profiled, and TCRdb retains in-frame clones only, with some absent. Of about 120,000 clones listed, 90% are singletons. The sample comprised peripheral blood. The receptors shown here come from a woman aged 55-69 years with COVID-19, enrolled during active disease.

The CDR3 region is CASSRQGATNEKLFF. The CDR3 DNA follows: TGTGCCAGCAGTCGACAGGGGGCGACTAATGAAAAACTGTTTTTT. The chain combines TRBV9 with TRBJ1-4; the match to TRBD1 covers 10 bases. The germline CDR1 and CDR2 sequences are SGDLS and YYNGEE. The CDR3 covers 15 residues. The V segment lost 5 bases and the J segment 2 bases; nucleotides outside the gene matches: 3. The full variable domain, completed using reference TRBV9 and TRBJ1-4, is DSGVTQTPKHLITATGQRVTLRCSPRSGDLSVYWYQQSLDQGLQFLIQYYNGEERAKGNILERFSAQQFPDLHSELNLSSLELGDSALYFCASSRQGATNEKLFFGSGTQLSVL.

This clone was observed a handful of times. This chain links TRBV6-5 with TRBJ1-5, with a weak D call TRBD1 (5 bases). Between the trimmed V and J ends, which lost 7 bases and 7 bases, there was a span of 14 bases. CDR1 is MNHEY and CDR2 is SVGAGI in the germline V gene. The CDR3 has 13 amino acids. CDR3 region: CASMRGAGQPQHF. For the CDR3, the DNA is TGTGCCAGCATGAGGGGTGCGGGACAGCCCCAGCATTTT.

The J gene is TRBJ1-4, the V gene TRBV6-5; 8 bases agree with TRBD1. Trimming removed 4 bases from V and 7 bases from J; junction bases left unmatched: 8. CDR1 MNHEY and CDR2 SVGAGI come from the germline V gene. The CDR3 spans 15 residues. This CDR3 is CASSLTGDLGEKLFF. CDR3 bases: TGTGCCAGCAGTTTGACAGGGGACTTGGGTGAAAAACTGTTTTTT.

This sequence joins TRBV30 and TRBJ1-4, with D tentatively TRBD1 (5 bases). V shed 0 bases and J shed 5 bases, with 10 bases lying between them. This CDR3 is built from 14 residues. CDR1 and CDR2 (germline): GTSNPN, SVGIG (reference sequence). This chain's CDR3 is CAWSVQRTNEKLFF. As DNA, the CDR3 is TGTGCCTGGAGTGTACAGAGGACAAATGAAAAACTGTTTTTT.

The chain has TRBV5-1 and TRBJ1-1, with 7 bases fitting TRBD1. J lost 1 base, V lost 3 bases, and 6 bases had no gene match. The germline V gene encodes CDR1 SGHRS and CDR2 YFSETQ. The CDR3 has 15 residues. The CDR3 sequence is CASSSLTGANTEAFF. The DNA for the CDR3 is TGCGCCAGCAGCTCGTTAACAGGGGCGAACACTGAAGCTTTCTTT.

For this clone: The junction shows a germline mismatch at one end, possibly a read error. This chain joins TRBV7-6 and TRBJ1-1, with 8 bases that match TRBD1. The CDR3 loop spans 11 amino acids. Germline V gene data show CDR1 as SGHVS and CDR2 as FNYEAQ. The CDR3 nucleotides are TGTGCCAGCAGCTTACTCCGACAGGGGCTCTTT. It is translated as CASSLLRQGLF. The variable domain in full, with the rest retrieved from reference TRBV7-6 and TRBJ1-1, is GAGVSQSPRYKVTKRGQDVALRCDPISGHVSLYWYRQALGQGPEFLTYFNYEAQQDKSGLPNDRFSAERPEGSISTLTIQRTEQRDSAMYRCASSLLRQGLFGQGTRLTVV.

The chain uses TRBV7-9 and TRBJ1-5; D is possibly TRBD1 (5 bases). V lost 0 bases, J lost 2 bases, and 11 bases lay in between. The CDR3 has 16 residues. Germline V gene lookup returns CDR1 SEHNR and CDR2 FQNEAQ (reference sequence). CDR3 coding DNA: TGTGCCAGCAGCTTAGCGCAGGGTCTTGGCAATCAGCCCCAGCATTTT. Protein sequence: CASSLAQGLGNQPQHF. Variable domain in full (rest from reference TRBV7-9 and TRBJ1-5): DTGVSQNPRHKITKRGQNVTFRCDPISEHNRLYWYRQTLGQGPEFLTYFQNEAQLEKSRLLSDRFSAERPKGSFSTLEIQRTEQGDSAMYLCASSLAQGLGNQPQHFGDGTRLSIL.

This clone was found once. This chain joins TRBV5-1 and TRBJ2-1; weak D call: TRBD1 (6 bases). Germline V gives CDR1 SGHRS, CDR2 YFSETQ. This CDR3 spans 14 amino acids. The V end was cut by 3 bases, the J end by 8 bases, with 15 bases between. CDR3 coding DNA: TGCGCCAGCAGCTCGCTACAGGGTCGGGATGAGCAGTTCTTC. Protein product: CASSSLQGRDEQFF.

The sample holds one count of this clone. This chain joins TRBV4-3 and TRBJ2-6; 9 nucleotides align to TRBD1. J was trimmed by 0 bases and V by 5 bases; bases with no gene match: 2. Germline values: CDR1 LGHNA, CDR2 YSLEER. This CDR3 comprises 16 residues. As DNA, the CDR3 is TGCGCCAGCAGCGCGACAGGGGGCTCTGGGGCCAACGTCCTGACTTTC. It specifies CASSATGGSGANVLTF.

The chain couples TRBV5-6 to TRBJ2-7, with 8 bases matching TRBD1. CDR1 SGHDT and CDR2 YYEEEE come from the germline V gene. The trim removed 0 bases at V and 2 bases at J, leaving 1 base unmatched. The length of the CDR3 is 14 residues. CDR3 nucleotide sequence: TGTGCCAGCAGCTTGGGGACAGGGACCTACGAGCAGTACTTC. Residues: CASSLGTGTYEQYF. The complete variable domain, with remaining parts taken from reference TRBV5-6 and TRBJ2-7, reads DAGVTQSPTHLIKTRGQQVTLRCSPKSGHDTVSWYQQALGQGPQFIFQYYEEEERQRGNFPDRFSGHQFPNYSSELNVNALLLGDSALYLCASSLGTGTYEQYFGPGTRLTVT.

The genes are TRBV2 and TRBJ2-7; TRBD1 aligns across 9 bases. Germline lookup yields CDR1 SNHLY and CDR2 FYNNEI. The CDR3 length is 15 residues. After removal of 6 bases from V and 5 bases from J, the junction contained 11 bases not matched to a gene. CDR3 bases: TGTGCCAGCAGGGGCCCGACAGGGGGGGTCGACGAGCAGTACTTC. This codes for CASRGPTGGVDEQYF.

J is TRBJ2-1 and V is TRBV3-1 (or the pseudogene TRBV3-2), with TRBD1 matching 10 bases. CDR1 is LGHDT, CDR2 YNNKEL, per germline (reference sequence). The J segment lost 7 bases and the V segment lost 1 base, leaving 10 bases of the junction unmatched. The length of the CDR3 is 17 residues. CDR3 in amino acids: CASSQVVRTGGWNEQFF. As DNA, the CDR3 is TGTGCCAGCAGCCAAGTTGTCAGGACAGGGGGGTGGAATGAGCAGTTCTTC.

The sample holds one count of this clone. The rearrangement uses TRBV18 and TRBJ2-2; no firm D call. The CDR3 totals 15 residues. V lost 1 base to trimming and J lost 4 bases, with 10 bases between them. CDR1 is KGHSH and CDR2 is LQKENI in the germline V gene. The CDR3: CASSPRSLGTGELFF. CDR3 DNA: TGTGCCAGCTCACCACGTAGCTTGGGCACCGGGGAGCTGTTTTTT.

The CDR3: CASSFLAGDSYNEQFF. The CDR3 coding sequence is TGTGCCAGCAGCTTCTTGGCGGGGGACTCCTACAATGAGCAGTTCTTC. This chain joins TRBV5-6 and TRBJ2-1, with 7 bases matching TRBD2. The germline V gene has CDR1 SGHDT and CDR2 YYEEEE. Germline trimming cut 2 bases from V and 0 bases from J; bases unmatched to any gene: 5. The CDR3 runs 16 residues.

The gene calls are TRBV4-2 and TRBJ1-1; unclear D gene. CDR1 LGHNA and CDR2 YNFKEQ come from the germline V gene. This CDR3 is built from 18 residues. The germline V and J ends were trimmed by 0 bases and 1 base, with 18 bases remaining between them. CDR3 nucleotides: TGTGCCAGCAGCCAAGATGAACGGAGGTGGCTGACGAACACTGAAGCTTTCTTT. It translates to CASSQDERRWLTNTEAFF.

The genes are TRBV19 and TRBJ1-2, with 7 positions matching TRBD1. Trimming at V came to 5 bases and at J to 4 bases, leaving 10 bases not matched to a gene. The germline V gene has CDR1 LNHDA and CDR2 SQIVND (reference sequence). The CDR3 is 15 amino acids. In nucleotides, the CDR3 is TGTGCCAGTAGTGAAACAGGGGCCGGAATCTATGGCTACACCTTC. Protein: CASSETGAGIYGYTF.

The chain couples TRBV5-1 to TRBJ1-2; weak D call: TRBD1 (5 bases). Germline lookup yields CDR1 SGHRS and CDR2 YFSETQ. Trimming removed 0 bases at V and 0 bases at J, with 9 bases between. The CDR3 has 15 amino acids. The CDR3 region has the DNA TGCGCCAGCAGCTTGGAAGGGGTCTCTAACTATGGCTACACCTTC. Translating it yields CASSLEGVSNYGYTF.